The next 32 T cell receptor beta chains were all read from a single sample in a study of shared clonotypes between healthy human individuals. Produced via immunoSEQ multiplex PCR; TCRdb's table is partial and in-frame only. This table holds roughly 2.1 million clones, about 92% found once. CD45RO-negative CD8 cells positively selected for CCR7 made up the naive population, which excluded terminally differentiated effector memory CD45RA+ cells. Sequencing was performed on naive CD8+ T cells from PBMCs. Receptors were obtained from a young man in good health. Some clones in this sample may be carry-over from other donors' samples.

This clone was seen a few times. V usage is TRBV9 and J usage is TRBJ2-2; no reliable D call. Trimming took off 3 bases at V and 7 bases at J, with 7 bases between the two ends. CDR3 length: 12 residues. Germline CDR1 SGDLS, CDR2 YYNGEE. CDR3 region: CASSETVGELFF. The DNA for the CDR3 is TGTGCCAGCAGCGAGACCGTCGGGGAGCTGTTTTTT.

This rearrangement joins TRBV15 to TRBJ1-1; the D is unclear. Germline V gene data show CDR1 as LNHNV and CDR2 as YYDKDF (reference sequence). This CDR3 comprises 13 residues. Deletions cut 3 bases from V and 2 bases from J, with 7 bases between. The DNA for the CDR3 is TGTGCCACCAGCAGCGACACCAACACTGAAGCTTTCTTT. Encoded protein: CATSSDTNTEAFF.

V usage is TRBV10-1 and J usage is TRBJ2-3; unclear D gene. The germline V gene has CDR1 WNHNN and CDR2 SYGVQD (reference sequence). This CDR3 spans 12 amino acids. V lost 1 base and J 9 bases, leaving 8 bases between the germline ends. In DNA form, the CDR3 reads TGCGCCAGCAGTGAGTGGTCGGGCACGCAGTATTTT. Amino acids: CASSEWSGTQYF.

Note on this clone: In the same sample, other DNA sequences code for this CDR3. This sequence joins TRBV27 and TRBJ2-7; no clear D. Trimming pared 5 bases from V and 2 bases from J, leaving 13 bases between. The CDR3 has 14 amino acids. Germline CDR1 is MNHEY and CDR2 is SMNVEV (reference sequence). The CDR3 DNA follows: TGTGCCAGCAGTCCTCTCACGACCCCCTACGAGCAGTACTTC. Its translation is CASSPLTTPYEQYF.

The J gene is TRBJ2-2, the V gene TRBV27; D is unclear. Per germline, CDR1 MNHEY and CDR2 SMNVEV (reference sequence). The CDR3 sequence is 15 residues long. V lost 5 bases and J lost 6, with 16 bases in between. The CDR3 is CASSPYRSRAGELFF. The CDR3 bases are TGTGCCAGCAGTCCATACCGGTCAAGGGCCGGGGAGCTGTTTTTT.

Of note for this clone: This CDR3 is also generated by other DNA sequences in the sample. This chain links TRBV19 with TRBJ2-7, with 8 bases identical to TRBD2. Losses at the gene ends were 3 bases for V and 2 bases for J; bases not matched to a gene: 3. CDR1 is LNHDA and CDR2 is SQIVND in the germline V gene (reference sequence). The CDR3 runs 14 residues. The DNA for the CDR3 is TGTGCCAGTAGTATCGTAGCGGGAACCTACGAGCAGTACTTC. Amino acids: CASSIVAGTYEQYF.

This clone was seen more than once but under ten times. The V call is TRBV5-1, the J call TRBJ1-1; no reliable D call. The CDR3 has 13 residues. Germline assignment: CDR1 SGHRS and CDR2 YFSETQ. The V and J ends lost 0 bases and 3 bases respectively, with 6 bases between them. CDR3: CASSLGTYTEAFF. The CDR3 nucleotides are TGCGCCAGCAGCTTGGGTACCTACACTGAAGCTTTCTTT.

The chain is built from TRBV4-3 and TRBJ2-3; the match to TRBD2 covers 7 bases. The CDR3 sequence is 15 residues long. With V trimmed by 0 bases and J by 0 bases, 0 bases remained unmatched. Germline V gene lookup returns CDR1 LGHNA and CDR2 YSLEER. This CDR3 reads CASSQERGSTDTQYF. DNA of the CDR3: TGCGCCAGCAGCCAAGAGCGGGGGAGCACAGATACGCAGTATTTT.

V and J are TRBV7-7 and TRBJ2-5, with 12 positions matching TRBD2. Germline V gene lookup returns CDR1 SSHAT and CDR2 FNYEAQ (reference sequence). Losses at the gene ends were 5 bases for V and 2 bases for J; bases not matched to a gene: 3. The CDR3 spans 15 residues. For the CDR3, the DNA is TGTGCCAGCAGCCTGACTAGCGGGGGTCAAGAGACCCAGTACTTC. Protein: CASSLTSGGQETQYF.

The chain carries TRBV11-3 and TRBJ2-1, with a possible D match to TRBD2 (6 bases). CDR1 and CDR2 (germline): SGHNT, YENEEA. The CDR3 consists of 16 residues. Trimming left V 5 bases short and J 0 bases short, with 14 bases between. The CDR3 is CASSRYSGSSYNEQFF. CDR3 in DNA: TGTGCCAGCAGCAGATATAGCGGAAGCTCCTACAATGAGCAGTTCTTC. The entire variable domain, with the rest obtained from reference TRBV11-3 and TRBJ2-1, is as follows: EAGVVQSPRYKIIEKKQPVAFWCNPISGHNTLYWYLQNLGQGPELLIRYENEEAVDDSQLPKDRFSAERLKGVDSTLKIQPAELGDSAVYLCASSRYSGSSYNEQFFGPGTRLTVL.

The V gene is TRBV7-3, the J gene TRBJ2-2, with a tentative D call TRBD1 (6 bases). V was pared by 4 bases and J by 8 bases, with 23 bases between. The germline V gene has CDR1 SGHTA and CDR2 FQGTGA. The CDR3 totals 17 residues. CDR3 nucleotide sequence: TGTGCCAGCAGCTCACCCAGGGGCTCCCCCATGTCAGGGGAGCTGTTTTTT. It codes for CASSSPRGSPMSGELFF.

CDR3 coding DNA: TGCGCCAGCAGCCAAGAGTTCTCCTTGAGCTCCTACAATGAGCAGTTCTTC. As protein: CASSQEFSLSSYNEQFF. This sequence joins TRBV4-1 and TRBJ2-1; D is ambiguous. The CDR3 has 17 residues. Germline lookup yields CDR1 MGHRA and CDR2 YSYEKL. The V end lost 0 bases, the J end lost 0 bases, and 12 bases lay between the germline ends.

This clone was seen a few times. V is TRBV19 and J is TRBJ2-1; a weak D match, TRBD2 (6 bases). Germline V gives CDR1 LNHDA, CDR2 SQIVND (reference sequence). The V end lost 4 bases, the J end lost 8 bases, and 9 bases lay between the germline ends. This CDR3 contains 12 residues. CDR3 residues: CASSKWRDEQFF. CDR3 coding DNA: TGTGCCAGTAGTAAGTGGAGGGATGAGCAGTTCTTC. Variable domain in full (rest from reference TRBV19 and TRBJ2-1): DGGITQSPKYLFRKEGQNVTLSCEQNLNHDAMYWYRQDPGQGLRLIYYSQIVNDFQKGDIAEGYSVSREKKESFPLTVTSAQKNPTAFYLCASSKWRDEQFFGPGTRLTVL.

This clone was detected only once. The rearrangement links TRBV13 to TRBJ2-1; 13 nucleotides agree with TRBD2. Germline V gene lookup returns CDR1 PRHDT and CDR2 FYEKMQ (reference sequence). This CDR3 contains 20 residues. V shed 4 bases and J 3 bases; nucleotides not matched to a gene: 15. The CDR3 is CASSSVPGLAGHTLYNEQFF. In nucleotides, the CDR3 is TGTGCCAGCAGCTCCGTACCGGGACTAGCGGGACACACCCTCTACAATGAGCAGTTCTTC.

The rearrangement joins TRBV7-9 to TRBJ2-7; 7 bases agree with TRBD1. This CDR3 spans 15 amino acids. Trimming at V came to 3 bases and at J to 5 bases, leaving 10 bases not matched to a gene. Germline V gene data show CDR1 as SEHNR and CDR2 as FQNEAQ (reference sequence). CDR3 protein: CASSFTRGITHEQYF. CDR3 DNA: TGTGCCAGCAGCTTCACCAGGGGGATCACCCACGAGCAGTACTTC.

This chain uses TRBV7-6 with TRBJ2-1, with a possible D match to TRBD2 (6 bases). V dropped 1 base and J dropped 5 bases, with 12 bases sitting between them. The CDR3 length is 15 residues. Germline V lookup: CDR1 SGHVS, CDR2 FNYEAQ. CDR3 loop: CASSLVLTSHNEQFF. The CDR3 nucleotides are TGTGCCAGCAGCTTAGTGTTGACTAGTCACAATGAGCAGTTCTTC.

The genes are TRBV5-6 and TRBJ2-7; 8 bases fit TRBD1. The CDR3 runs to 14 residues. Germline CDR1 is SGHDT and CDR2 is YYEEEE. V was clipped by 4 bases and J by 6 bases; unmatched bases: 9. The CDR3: CASSLGTGLSEQYF. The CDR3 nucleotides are TGTGCCAGCAGCCTCGGGACAGGTCTGAGCGAGCAGTACTTC.

CDR3 loop: CASTTHPGKNTEAFF. CDR3 DNA: TGTGCCAGCACCACCCACCCGGGGAAGAACACTGAAGCTTTCTTT. The rearrangement uses TRBV28 and TRBJ1-1; D not certain. CDR1 and CDR2 from the germline V gene are MDHEN and SYDVKM. Trimming cost V 7 bases and J 1 base, with 16 bases left between them. The CDR3 sequence is 15 residues long.

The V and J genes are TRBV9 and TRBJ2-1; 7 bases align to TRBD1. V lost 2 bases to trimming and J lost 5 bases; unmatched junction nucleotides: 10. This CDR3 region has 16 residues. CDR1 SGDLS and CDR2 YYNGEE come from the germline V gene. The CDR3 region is CASSVFRDRGDNEQFF. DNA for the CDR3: TGTGCCAGCAGCGTCTTCCGGGACAGAGGCGACAATGAGCAGTTCTTC.

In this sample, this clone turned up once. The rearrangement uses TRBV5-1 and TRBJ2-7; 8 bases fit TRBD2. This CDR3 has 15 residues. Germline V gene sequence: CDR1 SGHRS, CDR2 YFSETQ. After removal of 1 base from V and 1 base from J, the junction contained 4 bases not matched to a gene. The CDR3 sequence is CASSLLSSGSYEQYF. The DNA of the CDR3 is TGCGCCAGCAGCTTGCTGTCTAGCGGGTCCTACGAGCAGTACTTC. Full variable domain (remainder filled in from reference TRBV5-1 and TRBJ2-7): KAGVTQTPRYLIKTRGQQVTLSCSPISGHRSVSWYQQTPGQGLQFLFEYFSETQRNKGNFPGRFSGRQFSNSRSEMNVSTLELGDSALYLCASSLLSSGSYEQYFGPGTRLTVT.

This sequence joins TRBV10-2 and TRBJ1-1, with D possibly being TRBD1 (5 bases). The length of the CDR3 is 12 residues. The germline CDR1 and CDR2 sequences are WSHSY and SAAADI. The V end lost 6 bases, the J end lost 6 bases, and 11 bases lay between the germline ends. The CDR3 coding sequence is TGCGCCAGCAGCCCGGGACCCTCTGAAGCTTTCTTT. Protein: CASSPGPSEAFF.

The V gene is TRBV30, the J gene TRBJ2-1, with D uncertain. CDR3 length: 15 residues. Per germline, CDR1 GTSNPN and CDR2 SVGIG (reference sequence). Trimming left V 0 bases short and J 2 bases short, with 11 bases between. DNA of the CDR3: TGTGCCTGGAGTGTACAGTACCCCCCCTACAATGAGCAGTTCTTC. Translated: CAWSVQYPPYNEQFF.

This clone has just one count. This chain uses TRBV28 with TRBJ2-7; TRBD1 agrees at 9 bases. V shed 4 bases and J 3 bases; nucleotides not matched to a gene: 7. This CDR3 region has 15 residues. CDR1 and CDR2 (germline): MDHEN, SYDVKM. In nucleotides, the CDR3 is TGTGCCAGCAGTTCTACGGGACAGGGTGACTACGAGCAGTACTTC. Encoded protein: CASSSTGQGDYEQYF.

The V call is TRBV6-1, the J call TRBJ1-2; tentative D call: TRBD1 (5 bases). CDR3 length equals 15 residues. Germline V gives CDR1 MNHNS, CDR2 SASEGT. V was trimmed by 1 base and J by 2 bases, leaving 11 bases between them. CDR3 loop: CASSEGWTRNYGYTF. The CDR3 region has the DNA TGTGCCAGCAGTGAAGGGTGGACACGAAACTATGGCTACACCTTC.

The CDR3 DNA is TGTGCCAGCAGTCAAAGCGGGGGGGATTACAATGAGCAGTTCTTC. Amino acids: CASSQSGGDYNEQFF. The chain carries TRBV6-5 and TRBJ2-1, with 10 bases matching TRBD2. V dropped 5 bases and J dropped 4; count of bases not matched to a gene: 5. The CDR3 runs to 15 residues. The germline CDR1 and CDR2 sequences are MNHEY and SVGAGI.

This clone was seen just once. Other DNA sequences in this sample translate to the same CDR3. The CDR3: CASSLGPNEQFF. CDR3 coding DNA: TGCGCCAGCAGCTTGGGCCCAAATGAGCAGTTCTTC. This chain links TRBV5-1 with TRBJ2-1, with D unresolved. Trimming removed 0 bases from V and 7 bases from J, with 5 bases in between. The CDR3 is made up of 12 amino acids. The V gene's germline CDR1 is SGHRS and CDR2 YFSETQ.

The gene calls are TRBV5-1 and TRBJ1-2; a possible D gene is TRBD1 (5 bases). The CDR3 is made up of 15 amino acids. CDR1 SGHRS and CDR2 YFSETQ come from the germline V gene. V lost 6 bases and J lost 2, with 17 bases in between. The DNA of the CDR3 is TGCGCCAGCACCGCTACAACCGGGGCCAACTATGGCTACACCTTC. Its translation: CASTATTGANYGYTF.

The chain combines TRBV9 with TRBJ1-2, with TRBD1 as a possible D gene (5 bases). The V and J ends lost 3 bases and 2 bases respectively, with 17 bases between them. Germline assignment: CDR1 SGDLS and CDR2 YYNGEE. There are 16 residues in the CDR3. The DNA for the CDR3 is TGTGCCAGCAGCGCGTATCTTGGGGGGTCGAACTATGGCTACACCTTC. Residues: CASSAYLGGSNYGYTF.

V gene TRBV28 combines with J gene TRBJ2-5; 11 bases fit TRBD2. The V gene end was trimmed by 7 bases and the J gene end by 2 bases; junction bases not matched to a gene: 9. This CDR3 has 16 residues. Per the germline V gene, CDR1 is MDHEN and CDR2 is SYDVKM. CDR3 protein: CASTLAGGFSQETQYF. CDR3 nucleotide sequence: TGTGCCAGCACGTTAGCGGGAGGGTTCTCTCAAGAGACCCAGTACTTC.

CDR3 in DNA: TGTGCCAGCAGCCCCTCCGCCGGGACAGGGGAGACCCAGTACTTC. This gives the protein CASSPSAGTGETQYF. The chain links TRBV9 to TRBJ2-5, with 9 bases identical to TRBD1. Germline assignment: CDR1 SGDLS and CDR2 YYNGEE. V was pared by 4 bases and J by 5 bases, with 9 bases of the junction left unmatched. This CDR3 has 15 residues.

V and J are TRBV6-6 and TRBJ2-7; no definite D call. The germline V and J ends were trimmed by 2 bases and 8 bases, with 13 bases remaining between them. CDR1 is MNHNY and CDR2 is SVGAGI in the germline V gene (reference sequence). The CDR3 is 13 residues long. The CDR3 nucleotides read TGTGCCAGCAGTTACACCCACATGCGGCAGCAGTACTTC. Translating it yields CASSYTHMRQQYF.

CDR3 DNA sequence: TGTGCCAGCAGTTCAGGGGGTAATGCCTACGAGCAGTACTTC. This translates into CASSSGGNAYEQYF. The chain is built from TRBV27 and TRBJ2-7, with 7 bases fitting TRBD1. V lost 4 bases to trimming and J lost 2 bases; unmatched junction nucleotides: 5. Germline-derived CDR1 and CDR2 are MNHEY and SMNVEV (reference sequence). The CDR3 spans 14 residues.